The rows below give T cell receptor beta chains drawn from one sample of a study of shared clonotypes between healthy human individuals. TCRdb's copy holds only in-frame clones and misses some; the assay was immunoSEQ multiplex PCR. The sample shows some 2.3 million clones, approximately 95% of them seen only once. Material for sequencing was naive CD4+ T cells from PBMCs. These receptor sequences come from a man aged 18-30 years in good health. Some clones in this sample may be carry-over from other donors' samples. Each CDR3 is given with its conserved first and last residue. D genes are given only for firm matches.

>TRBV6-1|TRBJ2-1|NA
CASSLLGNLYNEQFF
TGTGCCAGCAGTCTACTGGGGAATCTATACAATGAGCAGTTCTTC
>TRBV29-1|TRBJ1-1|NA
CSVVILTEAFF
TGCAGCGTTGTTATATTGACTGAAGCTTTCTTT
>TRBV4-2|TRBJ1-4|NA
CASSQGLGGANEKLFF
TGTGCCAGCAGCCAAGGACTGGGGGGAGCTAATGAAAAACTGTTTTTT
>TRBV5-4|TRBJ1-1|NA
CASSLAGGLDTEAFF
TGTGCCAGCAGCTTGGCCGGGGGCCTGGACACTGAAGCTTTCTTT
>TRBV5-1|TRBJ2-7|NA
CASSSLEEQYF
TGCGCCAGCAGCTCGCTAGAGGAGCAGTACTTC
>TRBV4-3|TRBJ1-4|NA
CASSHGPKRQAATLNEKLFF
TGCGCCAGCAGCCACGGCCCGAAAAGACAGGCAGCCACGCTAAATGAAAAACTGTTTTTT
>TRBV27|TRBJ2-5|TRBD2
CASSLKAGGLYQETQYF
TGTGCCAGCAGTTTAAAAGCGGGAGGATTGTACCAAGAGACCCAGTACTTC
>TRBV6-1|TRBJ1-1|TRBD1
CASSGDRGQNTEAFF
TGTGCCAGCAGTGGGGACAGGGGACAGAACACTGAAGCTTTCTTT
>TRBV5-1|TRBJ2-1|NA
CASSSTPGPQFF
TGCGCCAGCAGCTCGACACCGGGACCACAGTTCTTC
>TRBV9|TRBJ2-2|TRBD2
CASSSSPGGLAGVLNTGELFF
TGTGCCAGCAGCTCCTCTCCCGGGGGACTAGCGGGAGTCCTGAACACCGGGGAGCTGTTTTTT
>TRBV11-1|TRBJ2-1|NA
CASSRTSYNEQFF
TGTGCCAGCAGCAGAACTAGCTACAATGAGCAGTTCTTC
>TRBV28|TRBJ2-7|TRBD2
CASRAPGGGSYEQYF
TGTGCCAGCAGAGCCCCGGGGGGTGGGTCCTACGAGCAGTACTTC
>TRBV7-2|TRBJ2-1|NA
CASSPAGLTINNEQFF
TGTGCCAGCAGCCCAGCGGGCCTCACAATTAACAATGAGCAGTTCTTC
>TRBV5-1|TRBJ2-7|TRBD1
CASSLWDRRESEQYF
TGCGCCAGCAGCTTATGGGACAGGAGAGAGAGCGAGCAGTACTTC
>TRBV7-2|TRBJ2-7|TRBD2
CASTTGSGSPEQYF
TGTGCCAGCACCACGGGAAGCGGGAGCCCCGAGCAGTACTTC